This TCR beta chain derives from a study of vaccination effects on CD4 cells after COVID-19. Notes on the study in general: Vaccine-induced clones in healthy vaccinees cross-reacted with common cold coronaviruses in only 1 of 255 cases. Marked clonal contraction of both clone types appeared late after vaccination. Sampling in the study covered few convalescent patients and included no early post-infection timepoints.

Antigen-specific CD4+ T cells were expanded with viral peptide pools in the ViraFEST assay before sequencing. Cultured cells yielded isolated CD4+ T cells after around 10 days. Recipients of the vaccine had no prior SARS-CoV-2 infection and negative nucleocapsid antibodies. In the cultures, half the medium was exchanged for IL-2 medium on days 3 and 7. The germline gives CDR1 SNHLY, CDR2 FYNNEI. The CDR3 has 15 amino acids. Clones were read by immunoSEQ multiplex PCR, and TCRdb kept only the in-frame ones, dropping some. The top ten clones hold around 3.8% of a sample with around 63,000 clones, 70% to 85% of them seen once. Notes on this clone: Its antigen is not known. The junction shows a germline mismatch at one end, possibly a read error. The sample carries other DNA sequences with the same CDR3.

This specimen consisted of CD4+ T cells from PBMCs cultured with HCoV-OC43 spike peptides, obtained before COVID-19 vaccination. Subset denoted: HCoV-OC43 spike overlapping peptide pool stimulation. The sequence derives from a human donor who received a COVID-19 vaccine. The J gene is TRBJ1-6, the V gene TRBV2; no clear D gene. The CDR3 is CASSEFGHRNSPLHF. In DNA form, the CDR3 reads TGTGCCAGCAGTGAATTTGGTCATAGGAATTCACCCCTTCACTTT.